The next 31 T cell receptor beta chains were all read from a single sample in a study of OX40 agonist ivuxolimab in advanced cancers. Sequenced by immunoSEQ multiplex PCR; TCRdb stores in-frame clones only, minus some. The sample includes about 83,000 clones, over 75% of them seen just once. This sample comprised CD4+ or CD8+ T cells sorted from blood, obtained in a trial of the OX40 agonist ivuxolimab. The receptors stem from an adult with an advanced solid tumor such as melanoma, head and neck, liver or kidney cancer.

V gene TRBV5-1 combines with J gene TRBJ2-7; D gene unclear. CDR3 length: 12 amino acids. The V and J ends lost 5 bases and 5 bases respectively, with 11 bases between them. CDR1 and CDR2 from the germline V gene are SGHRS and YFSETQ. The CDR3 loop is CASSSSDNEQYF. The DNA for the CDR3 is TGCGCCAGCAGTTCCTCCGACAACGAGCAGTACTTC.

This clone was picked up a small number of times. V gene TRBV29-1 combines with J gene TRBJ1-1; 7 bases fit TRBD1. V dropped 5 bases and J dropped 0; count of bases not matched to a gene: 6. The length of the CDR3 is 14 residues. Germline V gene lookup returns CDR1 SQVTM and CDR2 ANQGSEA. The CDR3 loop reads CSVLGQRVNTEAFF. CDR3 DNA sequence: TGCAGCGTTCTGGGACAGAGGGTGAACACTGAAGCTTTCTTT.

In its sample, this clone was seen once. This rearrangement joins TRBV7-9 to TRBJ1-6, with 9 nucleotides matching TRBD1. Germline V CDR1 and CDR2: SEHNR, FQNEAQ (reference sequence). CDR3 length equals 15 residues. J was trimmed by 6 bases and V by 3 bases; bases with no gene match: 3. This CDR3 is CASSFGQGSNSPLHF. DNA for the CDR3: TGTGCCAGCAGCTTCGGACAGGGGAGTAATTCACCCCTCCACTTT. The variable domain in full, completed from reference TRBV7-9 and TRBJ1-6, reads DTGVSQNPRHKITKRGQNVTFRCDPISEHNRLYWYRQTLGQGPEFLTYFQNEAQLEKSRLLSDRFSAERPKGSFSTLEIQRTEQGDSAMYLCASSFGQGSNSPLHFGNGTRLTVT.

This clone showed up just once. The CDR3 here is CASSSSTSGGARNEQYF. The DNA of the CDR3 is TGTGCCAGCAGCTCCTCGACTAGCGGGGGGGCTAGAAACGAGCAGTACTTC. The chain joins TRBV7-2 to TRBJ2-7; 14 bases fit TRBD2. J gave up 5 bases and V 4 bases, and 10 bases lay outside the gene matches. CDR3 length: 17 residues. Germline-derived CDR1 and CDR2 are SGHTA and FQGNSA.

The chain has TRBV6-1 and TRBJ1-3; D call uncertain. Trimming cost V 1 base and J 10 bases, with 14 bases left between them. CDR1 is MNHNS, CDR2 SASEGT, per germline. The CDR3 runs 14 residues. The CDR3 region is CASSEGPQSWTIYF. The CDR3 DNA reads TGTGCCAGCAGTGAAGGCCCCCAGAGCTGGACCATATATTTT.

J is TRBJ1-2 and V is TRBV7-9; D is possibly TRBD1 (5 bases). The V gene's germline CDR1 is SEHNR and CDR2 FQNEAQ (reference sequence). CDR3 length: 14 amino acids. V was pared by 4 bases and J by 2 bases, with 11 bases between. CDR3 nucleotides: TGTGCCAGCAGCTATGGGACTGACAACTATGGCTACACCTTC. As protein: CASSYGTDNYGYTF.

V and J are TRBV18 and TRBJ2-5; the D is unclear. CDR1 and CDR2 from the germline V gene are KGHSH and LQKENI. V lost 1 base and J 2 bases, leaving 2 bases between the germline ends. The CDR3 covers 12 residues. CDR3 amino acids: CASSPQQETQYF. Written as DNA, the CDR3 is TGTGCCAGCTCACCACAGCAAGAGACCCAGTACTTC.

The rearrangement uses TRBV12-5 and TRBJ1-1; D remains unclear. V was shortened by 7 bases and J by 6 bases, with 18 bases between the two germline ends. Germline CDR1 LGHNT, CDR2 FRNRAP. This CDR3 spans 14 amino acids. CDR3 amino acids: CASAPRGFVAEAFF. CDR3 DNA: TGTGCTAGTGCCCCCCGAGGGTTTGTCGCTGAAGCTTTCTTT.

V is TRBV5-8 and J is TRBJ1-2; no firm D call. CDR1 and CDR2 (germline): SGHTS, YDEGEE. The ends were cut back, 4 bases at V and 8 bases at J, with 21 bases in the middle. There are 15 residues in the CDR3. The CDR3: CASSPTRRGLGGYTF. For the CDR3, the DNA is TGTGCCAGCAGCCCCACGCGTCGGGGTCTGGGCGGCTACACCTTC.

This chain joins TRBV27 and TRBJ2-5; D remains unclear. Germline-derived CDR1 and CDR2 are MNHEY and SMNVEV (reference sequence). The CDR3 sequence is 12 residues long. V was clipped by 7 bases and J by 2 bases, with 8 bases between them. The CDR3 DNA reads as TGTGCCAGCAAGTCGGATCAAGAGACCCAGTACTTC. It is translated as CASKSDQETQYF.

V is TRBV19 and J is TRBJ2-5, with TRBD2 as a possible D gene (7 bases). V dropped 4 bases and J dropped 4 bases, with 13 bases sitting between them. Germline V gene data show CDR1 as LNHDA and CDR2 as SQIVND (reference sequence). The CDR3 is 14 residues long. The CDR3 DNA sequence: TGTGCCAGTAGTAAAGGAGGGGGGGGAGAGACCCAGTACTTC. As protein: CASSKGGGGETQYF. Full variable domain (outside the CDR3, taken from reference TRBV19 and TRBJ2-5): DGGITQSPKYLFRKEGQNVTLSCEQNLNHDAMYWYRQDPGQGLRLIYYSQIVNDFQKGDIAEGYSVSREKKESFPLTVTSAQKNPTAFYLCASSKGGGGETQYFGPGTRLLVL.

This sequence joins TRBV2 and TRBJ1-6, with D unclear. CDR3 size: 13 residues. Trimming left V 11 bases short and J 8 bases short, with 16 bases between. Germline CDR1 and CDR2: SNHLY and FYNNEI. The chain's CDR3 is CAEQEGVDSPLHF. The CDR3 nucleotides are TGTGCCGAGCAAGAAGGTGTGGATTCACCCCTCCACTTT.

The chain is built from TRBV2 and TRBJ1-4; the D gene is possibly TRBD1 (6 bases). V was cut by 10 bases and J by 6 bases, with 18 bases left in between. This CDR3 is 14 amino acids long. The V gene's germline CDR1 is SNHLY and CDR2 FYNNEI. The CDR3 DNA reads as TGTGCCACCAAGCGGGGGGCTGGAGATGAAAAACTGTTTTTT. It codes for CATKRGAGDEKLFF.

This clone was seen only a few times. The J gene is TRBJ1-3, the V gene TRBV2; the D is unclear. Germline CDR1 is SNHLY and CDR2 is FYNNEI. The CDR3 has 14 amino acids. V shed 6 bases and J shed 0 bases, with 9 bases lying between them. The CDR3 sequence is CASRRGFSGNTIYF. Here the CDR3 DNA reads TGTGCCAGCAGGCGAGGATTCTCTGGAAACACCATATATTTT.

This chain connects TRBV7-8 to TRBJ1-5; D uncertain. The V end lost 1 base, the J end lost 11 bases, and 12 bases lay between the germline ends. Germline V gene sequence: CDR1 SGHVS, CDR2 FQNEAQ. This CDR3 has 13 residues. The CDR3 DNA follows: TGTGCCAGCAGCTTAGAAGCAGGTCTGTCCCAGCATTTT. It codes for CASSLEAGLSQHF.

This clone was picked up one time. The chain is built from TRBV5-1 and TRBJ1-4, with TRBD1 as a possible D gene (5 bases). CDR3 length: 19 amino acids. Trimming shortened V by 4 bases and J by 0 bases, and 22 bases separated the two germline ends. CDR1 is SGHRS, CDR2 YFSETQ, per germline. CDR3 nucleotide sequence: TGCGCCAGCAGCGCCAGCGCGCGCAGGGAAAAAGCAACTAATGAAAAACTGTTTTTT. It is translated as CASSASARREKATNEKLFF.

This clone was counted only a few times. This rearrangement joins TRBV7-2 to TRBJ1-3; possibly TRBD1 for D (5 bases). CDR1 is SGHTA and CDR2 is FQGNSA in the germline V gene. The CDR3 runs 14 residues. V lost 6 bases and J 3 bases, leaving 12 bases between the germline ends. The CDR3 nucleotides read TGTGCCAGCAGTCTCTGGGGGGTTGGAAACACCATATATTTT. Translation: CASSLWGVGNTIYF.

The gene calls are TRBV20-1 and TRBJ2-1; unclear D gene. The germline V and J ends were trimmed by 2 bases and 14 bases, with 10 bases remaining between them. Germline values: CDR1 DFQATT, CDR2 SNEGSKA (reference sequence). The CDR3 is 10 residues long. Here the CDR3 DNA reads TGCAGTGCTAGACAGCAGCTTAAGTTCTTC. Residues: CSARQQLKFF.

The chain uses TRBV27 and TRBJ1-2; D is perhaps TRBD1 (6 bases). In germline, CDR1 is MNHEY, CDR2 SMNVEV (reference sequence). Trimming left V 6 bases short and J 10 bases short, with 21 bases between. The CDR3 spans 14 residues. CDR3 coding DNA: TGTGCCAGCAGGGGGGGGCAGGGACCTTTTAACTACACCTTC. It encodes CASRGGQGPFNYTF.

This clone was picked up one time. The chain is built from TRBV5-1 and TRBJ2-3; tentatively, D is TRBD1 or TRBD2 (6 bases each). Germline-derived CDR1 and CDR2 are SGHRS and YFSETQ. The CDR3 is 15 amino acids. Trimming pared 4 bases from V and 0 bases from J, leaving 12 bases between. CDR3 nucleotide sequence: TGCGCCAGCAGCCCCTGGGGGGCGAGCACAGATACGCAGTATTTT. Its translation: CASSPWGASTDTQYF. The full variable domain, rest sourced from reference TRBV5-1 and TRBJ2-3, is KAGVTQTPRYLIKTRGQQVTLSCSPISGHRSVSWYQQTPGQGLQFLFEYFSETQRNKGNFPGRFSGRQFSNSRSEMNVSTLELGDSALYLCASSPWGASTDTQYFGPGTRLTVL.

On this clone itself: One end of the junction does not line up with germline, which may come from a read error. The chain uses TRBV7-7 and TRBJ2-2, with 14 bases aligning to TRBD2. The germline V gene has CDR1 SSHAT and CDR2 FNYEAQ (reference sequence). The length of the CDR3 is 16 residues. The CDR3 region is CASSMGTSGGSGELFF. CDR3 nucleotides: TGTGCTAGCAGCATGGGGACTAGCGGGGGTTCCGGGGAGCTGTTTTTT.

In this sample, this clone turned up a few times. The chain combines TRBV11-1 with TRBJ1-1; 9 bases are a match to TRBD1. The CDR3 consists of 16 residues. The J segment lost 3 bases and the V segment lost 2 bases, leaving 7 bases of the junction unmatched. Germline V gives CDR1 SGHAT, CDR2 FQDESV (reference sequence). The CDR3 loop is CASSLRQGVLDTEAFF. CDR3 DNA: TGTGCCAGCAGCTTAAGACAGGGGGTCTTAGACACTGAAGCTTTCTTT.

The J gene is TRBJ1-2, the V gene TRBV6-6, with D possibly matching TRBD1 (5 bases). Per germline, CDR1 MNHNY and CDR2 SVGAGI (reference sequence). This CDR3 has 12 residues. V dropped 5 bases and J dropped 8 bases, with 12 bases sitting between them. This chain's CDR3 is CASSQGFGGYTF. DNA of the CDR3: TGTGCCAGCAGTCAGGGCTTTGGGGGCTACACCTTC.

The chain carries TRBV7-2 and TRBJ2-3; 11 bases map to TRBD2. The CDR3 totals 16 residues. CDR1 and CDR2 from the germline V gene are SGHTA and FQGNSA. The V gene end was trimmed by 4 bases and the J gene end by 4 bases; junction bases not matched to a gene: 7. In nucleotides, the CDR3 is TGTGCCAGCAGCTCCCGACTAGCGGGGAGATCAGATACGCAGTATTTT. Its translation is CASSSRLAGRSDTQYF.

The chain has TRBV6-5 and TRBJ2-7, with a tentative D call TRBD1 (5 bases). The CDR3 is made up of 12 amino acids. Germline V gene data show CDR1 as MNHEY and CDR2 as SVGAGI. V dropped 5 bases and J dropped 3 bases, with 8 bases sitting between them. This CDR3 is CASSVQVYEQYF. The CDR3 DNA sequence: TGTGCCAGCAGTGTACAGGTCTACGAGCAGTACTTC.

The J gene is TRBJ2-7, the V gene TRBV19; TRBD1 aligns across 7 bases. The trim removed 5 bases at V and 2 bases at J, leaving 3 bases unmatched. Germline loops: CDR1 LNHDA, CDR2 SQIVND (reference sequence). CDR3 size: 13 residues. Here the CDR3 reads CASSPGTAYEQYF. In DNA form, the CDR3 reads TGTGCCAGTAGTCCCGGGACAGCCTACGAGCAGTACTTC. Together with reference TRBV19 and TRBJ2-7, the CDR3 gives the full variable domain: DGGITQSPKYLFRKEGQNVTLSCEQNLNHDAMYWYRQDPGQGLRLIYYSQIVNDFQKGDIAEGYSVSREKKESFPLTVTSAQKNPTAFYLCASSPGTAYEQYFGPGTRLTVT.

The rearrangement uses TRBV28 and TRBJ1-2; the match to TRBD1 covers 8 bases. The trim removed 1 base at V and 8 bases at J, leaving 12 bases unmatched. The CDR3 covers 16 residues. In germline, CDR1 is MDHEN, CDR2 SYDVKM. The CDR3 region has the DNA TGTGCCAGCAGTTTATCAACACCGGGACAGGCGTCGGGCTACACCTTC. Its translation is CASSLSTPGQASGYTF.

The chain links TRBV19 to TRBJ1-5; D remains unclear. Deletions cut 5 bases from V and 3 bases from J, with 11 bases between. Looked up from germline, CDR1 is LNHDA and CDR2 is SQIVND (reference sequence). The CDR3 has 14 residues. The CDR3 nucleotides read TGTGCCAGTAGTCATTTTGGGTCCAATCAGCCCCAGCATTTT. It encodes CASSHFGSNQPQHF.

This rearrangement joins TRBV5-1 to TRBJ1-1; TRBD1 aligns across 7 bases. With 5 bases clipped from V and 2 bases from J, the junction kept 9 bases outside the gene matches. Germline assignment: CDR1 SGHRS and CDR2 YFSETQ. There are 15 residues in the CDR3. The CDR3 is CASRTGIGENTEAFF. The CDR3 bases are TGCGCCAGCAGGACAGGGATTGGGGAAAACACTGAAGCTTTCTTT.

CDR3 DNA: TGTGCCAGCAGGGGACAGGGCACTGAAGCTTTCTTT. Its translation: CASRGQGTEAFF. V usage is TRBV7-9 and J usage is TRBJ1-1; 9 bases map to TRBD1. There are 12 residues in the CDR3. V was pared by 6 bases and J by 4 bases, with 0 bases of the junction left unmatched. In germline, CDR1 is SEHNR, CDR2 FQNEAQ (reference sequence).

CDR3 coding DNA: TGTGCCAGCAGTGGCTTCGGGGCCCTAACTAATGAAAAACTGTTTTTT. Translated: CASSGFGALTNEKLFF. The J gene is TRBJ1-4, the V gene TRBV25-1, with TRBD1 as a possible D gene (5 bases). CDR3 length: 16 residues. Germline V gene lookup returns CDR1 MGHDK and CDR2 SYGVNS. V gave up 4 bases and J gave up 1 base, with 13 bases separating them.